This T cell receptor (beta chain) was recovered during a study of breast tumors, draining lymph nodes, adjacent tissues. Regarding the study as a whole: Data fit most tumor T cells coming from lymph node, expanding in tumor. Tumor repertoires ranked between lymph nodes and nontumor tissue in diversity, with V and J gene preferences. Data only fit, rather than demonstrated, lymph node origin of most tumor T cells. Compared with basal-like, luminal-like tumors shared significantly more repertoire with nontumor tissue.

CDR1 is SGHVS, CDR2 FQNEAQ, per germline. CDR3 length equals 14 residues. J was trimmed by 6 bases and V by 1 base; bases with no gene match: 3. TCRdb reprocessed the multiplex PCR reads with MiXCR, giving one entry per CDR3 protein. The sample shows approximately 37,000 distinct CDR3 sequences, approximately 37% of them seen only once. Points on this clonotype: The antigen remains unidentified.

This TCR derives from a female donor with breast cancer. Some clones in this sample may be carry-over from other donors' samples. The specimen was breast tumor tissue. The chain links TRBV7-8 to TRBJ2-3, with TRBD2 matching over 8 bases. CDR3 coding DNA: TGTGCCAGCAGCTTAGGTAGCGGGATCGATACGCAGTATTTT. Its protein product is CASSLGSGIDTQYF.